This entry lists 13 T cell receptor beta chains sequenced from one sample in a study of blood T cells in healthy people across ages. Together with a sample-barcoded 5' primer, a J-beta primer mix was included in a second PCR lasting roughly 6 to 12 cycles. TCRdb itself ran the 5' RACE reads through MiXCR, one entry per CDR3 protein. Of about 1.5 million distinct CDR3 sequences in the sample, approximately 43% were seen once. The specimen sequenced was blood. All receptors come from a woman aged 18-35 years in good health.

This clonotype was counted between two and nine times. This rearrangement joins TRBV7-8 to TRBJ2-3, with D maybe TRBD2 (6 bases). Trimming took 5 bases from V and 0 from J, leaving 12 bases between them. Germline-derived CDR1 and CDR2 are SGHVS and FQNEAQ. The CDR3 is 15 residues long. CDR3 sequence: CASSPQRVSTDTQYF. As DNA, the CDR3 is TGTGCCAGCAGCCCCCAGCGGGTTAGCACAGATACGCAGTATTTT.

This clonotype has at least ten counts. The gene calls are TRBV20-1 and TRBJ2-1; 8 nucleotides agree with TRBD2. Germline V gene data show CDR1 as DFQATT and CDR2 as SNEGSKA (reference sequence). J gave up 7 bases and V 3 bases, and 5 bases lay outside the gene matches. This CDR3 is built from 13 residues. The CDR3 sequence: CSASLAGKNEQFF. CDR3 nucleotides: TGCAGTGCTAGTCTAGCGGGTAAAAATGAGCAGTTCTTC.

CDR3 amino acids: CASSLTSNFEQYF. The DNA for the CDR3 is TGCGCCAGCAGCCTCACCTCGAATTTCGAGCAGTACTTC. The chain joins TRBV5-1 to TRBJ2-7, with D uncertain. CDR1 and CDR2 from the germline V gene are SGHRS and YFSETQ. Trimming removed 4 bases from V and 6 bases from J, with 14 bases in between. This CDR3 has 13 residues.

This rearrangement joins TRBV10-1 to TRBJ2-5, with 7 bases aligning to TRBD2. The CDR3 loop spans 15 amino acids. The J segment lost 0 bases and the V segment lost 3 bases, leaving 4 bases of the junction unmatched. Germline CDR1 WNHNN, CDR2 SYGVQD (reference sequence). The CDR3 protein is CASSESSGDQETQYF. The CDR3 DNA is TGCGCCAGCAGTGAATCCAGCGGGGACCAAGAGACCCAGTACTTC.

A few counts support this clonotype. This chain uses TRBV2 with TRBJ2-3; 9 positions agree with TRBD2. Germline CDR1 SNHLY, CDR2 FYNNEI. The CDR3 runs 15 residues. V dropped 3 bases and J dropped 4; count of bases not matched to a gene: 5. The CDR3: CASSDGAGGPDTQYF. CDR3 DNA sequence: TGTGCCAGCAGTGACGGCGCGGGGGGGCCAGATACGCAGTATTTT.

The chain couples TRBV20-1 to TRBJ2-5; 11 nucleotides align to TRBD2. There are 14 residues in the CDR3. CDR1 and CDR2 from the germline V gene are DFQATT and SNEGSKA (reference sequence). V shed 2 bases and J 3 bases; nucleotides not matched to a gene: 2. The CDR3 DNA sequence: TGCAGTGCTAGACTAGCGGGGGGCAAAGAGACCCAGTACTTC. Translation: CSARLAGGKETQYF.

V gene TRBV20-1 combines with J gene TRBJ2-3, with D perhaps matching TRBD2 (7 bases). The V gene's germline CDR1 is DFQATT and CDR2 SNEGSKA (reference sequence). V was trimmed by 6 bases and J by 2 bases, leaving 12 bases between them. The CDR3 totals 13 residues. CDR3: CSARGGLTDTQYF. Written as DNA, the CDR3 is TGCAGTGCCCGCGGGGGCCTCACAGATACGCAGTATTTT.

This clonotype was detected only a few times. The chain links TRBV7-9 to TRBJ2-1; 9 nucleotides align to TRBD2. Germline V CDR1 and CDR2: SEHNR, FQNEAQ (reference sequence). This CDR3 comprises 18 residues. J gave up 1 base and V 6 bases, and 13 bases lay outside the gene matches. CDR3 sequence reads: CASSSRRASGASYNEQFF. The CDR3 nucleotides are TGTGCCAGCAGTTCTCGCAGAGCTAGCGGGGCATCCTACAATGAGCAGTTCTTC. The full variable domain, with the rest looked up from reference TRBV7-9 and TRBJ2-1, is DTGVSQNPRHKITKRGQNVTFRCDPISEHNRLYWYRQTLGQGPEFLTYFQNEAQLEKSRLLSDRFSAERPKGSFSTLEIQRTEQGDSAMYLCASSSRRASGASYNEQFFGPGTRLTVL.

CDR3 in DNA: TGTGCCAGCAGTCCCCGACCCGAGACCGGGAGCTTTCAGTACTTC. Its protein product is CASSPRPETGSFQYF. The chain combines TRBV12-3 or TRBV12-4 with TRBJ2-5; possible D gene TRBD2, 6 bases. This CDR3 has 15 amino acids. Trimming took 5 bases from V and 11 from J, leaving 24 bases between them.

The J gene is TRBJ1-2, the V gene TRBV4-3; D unclear. CDR1 LGHNA and CDR2 YSLEER come from the germline V gene. Trimming took off 0 bases at V and 6 bases at J, with 8 bases between the two ends. The CDR3 is 13 residues long. The CDR3 reads CASSQEYNHGYTF. CDR3 DNA sequence: TGCGCCAGCAGCCAAGAATACAACCATGGCTACACCTTC.

V gene TRBV6-2 or TRBV6-3 combines with J gene TRBJ2-5, with 10 bases matching TRBD2. This CDR3 comprises 11 residues. V shed 8 bases, J shed 13 bases, and the junction held 7 bases outside the gene matches. Per the germline V gene, CDR1 is MNHEY and CDR2 is SVGEGT. The CDR3 region is CASGLAGVVYF. CDR3 in DNA: TGTGCCAGCGGTCTAGCGGGAGTAGTGTACTTC.

This clonotype has only a few counts. The rearrangement links TRBV7-9 to TRBJ2-3; TRBD1 or TRBD2 may be the D gene (5 bases each). The V gene's germline CDR1 is SEHNR and CDR2 FQNEAQ (reference sequence). The CDR3 spans 16 residues. V dropped 5 bases and J dropped 0 bases, with 15 bases sitting between them. The DNA of the CDR3 is TGTGCCAGCAGCACCGCAGGGACCCCTAGCACAGATACGCAGTATTTT. This codes for CASSTAGTPSTDTQYF.

In regard to this clonotype: The junction does not match germline at one end; this may be a read error. This sequence joins TRBV7-7 and TRBJ2-2; 10 bases line up with TRBD1. Germline V gives CDR1 SSHAT, CDR2 FNYEAQ (reference sequence). The CDR3 covers 13 residues. In DNA form, the CDR3 reads TGTGCTAGCAGGGGACAGGGGAACGGGGAGCTGTTTTTT. The encoded protein is CASRGQGNGELFF.